What follows is one T cell receptor beta chain and its context. It has no known antigen specificity. The germline gene is not matched at one end of the junction; a read error may be the cause. Every donor in the study was a healthy Caucasian. Three pairs of female monozygotic twins, all aged roughly 18 to 30 years, made up the twin cohort. RNA for TCR libraries was isolated from peripheral blood mononuclear cells. The sample belongs to a study of identical twins (TCRdb year 2016). In terms of the full investigation: TCR alpha and beta repertoires from monozygotic twins, unrelated adults of various ages and cord blood were deep-sequenced to test whether fetal clonotypes persist. To rule out contamination, replicate twin experiments were performed at different times with different library preparation protocols. Points the paper makes about the study in general: Compared with coincidental sharing between unrelated individuals, an excess of low generation-probability sequences was observed among out-of-frame TCR alpha sequences shared between twins. Because the same donors could not be followed over many years, the conclusions depended on cross-sectional statistical analysis. Abundant cord blood beta clonotypes carried fewer insertions; young adult naive repertoires showed a weaker similar trend, while memory repertoires showed none. Recombination models systematically underestimated out-of-frame TCR alpha sharing in monozygotic twins but agreed with sharing between unrelated individuals. A weaker excess of twin sharing was found in beta out-of-frame sequences because the signal-to-noise ratio was lowered by fewer shared sequences. Invariant T cells such as MAIT and iNKT could partly confound zero-insertion analyses, though diverse VJ usage argued against this for most clonotypes.

Reading from cysteine to phenylalanine, the CDR3 counts 12 amino acids. Only CDR3 DNA is held: 36 bases, read in frame from base 1. CDR1 and CDR2 (ENHRY, SYGVKD) derive from the germline V gene. The method behind the library was 5' RACE. Sequencing relied on an Illumina HiSeq 2000. A universal primer binding site was added through template switching, and the final cDNA carried a unique molecular identifier so that TCR cDNA molecules could be counted accurately. First-strand cDNA for TCR alpha and beta chains was synthesized from specific primers in the conserved constant-segment region. To control for contamination, every cDNA library was double barcoded, receiving both a SMART-Mk sample barcode and Illumina barcodes. TruSeq adapter sequences along with Illumina sample barcodes were introduced in two successive PCR steps. The TCR alpha and beta cDNA libraries were sequenced on the Illumina HiSeq platform using custom primers. Concerning the study's data processing: Raw reads were processed with MiGEC to extract unique molecular identifiers, and MiXCR was used to determine CDR3 positions. Recombination models were inferred per individual with the repgenHMM and IGoR tools using an EM algorithm. Shared clonotype analysis was performed with the tcR package in R, normalizing sharing by the product of cloneset sizes. Out-of-frame nonproductive sequences were analyzed to study raw recombination free of thymic and clonal selection effects. TCRdb handled the public reads itself, with Q25 trimming in fastp and clone calling in MiXCR, and kept productive beta chains. Entries that share a CDR3 protein sequence are merged under the most common genes and DNA. These V and J calls rely on TCRdb rather than the paper's analysis. The sample profile shows around 960,000 distinct CDR3 sequences; 9% to 15% of them were found once. The top ten clones comprise around 1.6% of the sample.

A further study also used this sample, focusing on yellow fever vaccine responses in identical twins. The second investigation adds: According to the authors, in identical twins the way T cells responded to vaccination appeared partly convergent and partly personalized. Focusing on identical twins, the study followed the T cell clones that responded to the vaccine, and did so with precision.

Sequencing was carried out using PBMCs. The chain joins TRBV10-3 to TRBJ2-3, with no reliable assignment of the D segment. This TCR was recovered from a woman younger than 35 in good health. The CDR3 loop reads CAIKGGTDTQYF. At the DNA level, the sequence is TGTGCCATCAAGGGCGGCACGGATACGCAGTATTTT.